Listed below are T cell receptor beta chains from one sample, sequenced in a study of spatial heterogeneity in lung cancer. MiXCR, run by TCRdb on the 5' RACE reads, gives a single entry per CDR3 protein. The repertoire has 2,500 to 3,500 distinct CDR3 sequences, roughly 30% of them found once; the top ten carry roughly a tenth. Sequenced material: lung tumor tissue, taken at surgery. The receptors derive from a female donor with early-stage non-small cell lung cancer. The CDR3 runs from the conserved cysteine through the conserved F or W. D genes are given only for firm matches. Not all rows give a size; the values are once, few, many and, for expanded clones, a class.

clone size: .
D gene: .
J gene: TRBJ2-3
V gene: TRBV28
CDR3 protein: CASSPFQTASSTDTQYF
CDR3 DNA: TGTGCCAGCAGTCCATTTCAGACAGCCTCTAGCACAGATACGCAGTATTTT

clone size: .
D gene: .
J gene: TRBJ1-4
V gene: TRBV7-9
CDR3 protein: CVSSFQGTYNEKLYF
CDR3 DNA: TGTGTCAGCAGCTTCCAAGGAACCTATAATGAAAAACTGTATTTT

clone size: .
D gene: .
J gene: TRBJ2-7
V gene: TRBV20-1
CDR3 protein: CSVDSSTYEQYF
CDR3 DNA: TGCAGTGTGGACAGTTCAACCTACGAGCAGTACTTC

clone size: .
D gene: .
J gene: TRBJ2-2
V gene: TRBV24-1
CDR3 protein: CATSPKAGFPTGELFF
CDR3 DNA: TGTGCCACCAGTCCTAAAGCAGGGTTTCCGACCGGGGAGCTGTTTTTT

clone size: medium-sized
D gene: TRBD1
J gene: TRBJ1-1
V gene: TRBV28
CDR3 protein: CASSLWDRVNTEAFF
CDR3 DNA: TGTGCCAGCAGTTTATGGGACAGGGTTAACACTGAAGCTTTCTTT

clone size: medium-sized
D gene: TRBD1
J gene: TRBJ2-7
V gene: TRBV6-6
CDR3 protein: CASSYSWTGTLEQYF
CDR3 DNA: TGTGCCAGCAGTTACTCGTGGACAGGGACCTTGGAGCAGTACTTC

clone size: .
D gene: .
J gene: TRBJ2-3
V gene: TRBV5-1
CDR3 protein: CASSLVPDLSTDTQYF
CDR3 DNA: TGCGCCAGCAGCTTGGTTCCAGACCTTAGCACAGATACGCAGTATTTT

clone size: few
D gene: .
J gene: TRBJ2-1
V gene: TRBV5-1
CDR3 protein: CASSSGQPYNEQFF
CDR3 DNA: TGCGCCAGCAGCTCCGGACAGCCATACAATGAGCAGTTCTTC

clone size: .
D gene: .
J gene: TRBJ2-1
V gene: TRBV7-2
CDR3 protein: CASSLDLGSYNEQFF
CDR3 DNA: TGTGCCAGCAGCTTAGACCTGGGGTCCTACAATGAGCAGTTCTTC

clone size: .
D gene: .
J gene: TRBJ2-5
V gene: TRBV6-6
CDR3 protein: CASSYGGGAETQYF
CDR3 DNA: TGTGCCAGCAGTTACGGGGGAGGCGCAGAGACCCAGTACTTC

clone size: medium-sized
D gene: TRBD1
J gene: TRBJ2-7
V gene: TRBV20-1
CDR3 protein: CSAALRDRGIYEQYF
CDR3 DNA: TGCAGTGCTGCCCTCCGGGACAGGGGTATATACGAGCAGTACTTC

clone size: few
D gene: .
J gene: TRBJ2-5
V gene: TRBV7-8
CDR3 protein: CASSSLLSRHLDSKETQYF
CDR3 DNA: TGTGCCAGCAGCTCCCTCCTAAGCCGCCACCTAGATTCAAAAGAGACCCAGTACTTC

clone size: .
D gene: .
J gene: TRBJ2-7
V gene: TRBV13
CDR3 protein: CASSLSDTQGVRYEQYF
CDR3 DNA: TGTGCCAGCAGCCTTTCAGATACACAGGGTGTACGGTACGAGCAGTACTTC

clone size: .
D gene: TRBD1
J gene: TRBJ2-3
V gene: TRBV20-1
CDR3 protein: CSGGDRGTDTQYF
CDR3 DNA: TGCAGTGGGGGGGACAGGGGCACAGATACGCAGTATTTT

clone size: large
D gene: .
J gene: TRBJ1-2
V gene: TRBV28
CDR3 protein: CASRATAIYGYTF
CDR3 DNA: TGTGCCAGCAGGGCTACAGCAATCTATGGCTACACCTTC

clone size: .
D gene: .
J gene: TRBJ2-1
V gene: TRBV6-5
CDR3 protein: CASRRGFLDEQFF
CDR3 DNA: TGTGCCAGCAGGAGGGGCTTTCTCGATGAGCAGTTCTTC

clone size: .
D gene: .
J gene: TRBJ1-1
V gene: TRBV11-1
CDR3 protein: CASSLRAGRNTEAFF
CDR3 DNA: TGTGCCAGCAGCTTACGGGCAGGGAGAAACACTGAAGCTTTCTTT

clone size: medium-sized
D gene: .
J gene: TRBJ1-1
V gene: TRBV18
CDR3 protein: CASSPGGANIPWGTEAFF
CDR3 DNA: TGTGCCAGCTCACCAGGTGGAGCTAACATCCCCTGGGGCACTGAAGCTTTCTTT

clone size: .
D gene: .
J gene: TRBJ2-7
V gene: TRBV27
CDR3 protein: CASRGSYEQYF
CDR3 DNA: TGTGCCAGCAGGGGTTCCTACGAGCAGTACTTC

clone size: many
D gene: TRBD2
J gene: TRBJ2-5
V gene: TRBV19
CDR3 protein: CASSPLSGSGETQYF
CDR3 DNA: TGTGCCAGTAGTCCACTTAGCGGGAGTGGAGAGACCCAGTACTTC

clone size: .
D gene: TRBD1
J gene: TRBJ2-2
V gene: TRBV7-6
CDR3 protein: CASSLEWAGTGRSGELFF
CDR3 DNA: TGTGCCAGCAGCTTAGAATGGGCCGGGACAGGGCGATCCGGGGAGCTGTTTTTT

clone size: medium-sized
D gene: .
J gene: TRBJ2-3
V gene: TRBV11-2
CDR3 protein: CASSLDLTDTQYF
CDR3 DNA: TGTGCCAGCAGCTTAGATCTCACAGATACGCAGTATTTT

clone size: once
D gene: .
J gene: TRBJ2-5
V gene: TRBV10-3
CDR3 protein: CAISDRTQETQYF
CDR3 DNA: TGTGCCATCAGTGACAGGACCCAAGAGACCCAGTACTTC

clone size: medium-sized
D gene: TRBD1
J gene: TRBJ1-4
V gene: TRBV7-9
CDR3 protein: CASSARDRGWKNEKLFF
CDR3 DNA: TGTGCCAGCAGCGCCCGGGACAGGGGTTGGAAGAATGAAAAACTGTTTTTT

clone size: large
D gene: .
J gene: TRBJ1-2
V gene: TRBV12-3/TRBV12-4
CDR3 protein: CASSRWSAGPNNGYTF
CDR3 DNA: TGTGCCAGCAGCCGTTGGTCTGCGGGGCCTAACAATGGCTACACCTTC

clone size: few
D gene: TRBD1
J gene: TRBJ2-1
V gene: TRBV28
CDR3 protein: CASSLDIGTGGMYEQFF
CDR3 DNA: TGTGCCAGCAGTTTGGACATCGGGACAGGGGGCATGTATGAGCAGTTCTTC

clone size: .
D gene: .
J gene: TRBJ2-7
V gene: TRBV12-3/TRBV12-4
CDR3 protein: CASRSGTRTYEQYF
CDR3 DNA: TGTGCCAGCAGGTCCGGGACCCGTACCTACGAGCAGTACTTC

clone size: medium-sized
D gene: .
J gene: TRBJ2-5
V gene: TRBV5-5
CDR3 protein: CASSPSAWSQETQYF
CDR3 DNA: TGTGCCAGCAGCCCCTCAGCTTGGAGTCAAGAGACCCAGTACTTC

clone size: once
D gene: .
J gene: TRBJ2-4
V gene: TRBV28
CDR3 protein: CASSPGVRKTRAKNIQYF
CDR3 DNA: TGTGCCAGCAGTCCTGGGGTCCGTAAGACTCGAGCCAAAAACATTCAGTACTTC

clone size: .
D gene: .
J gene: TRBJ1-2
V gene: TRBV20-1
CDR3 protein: CSARSETAPWGYTF
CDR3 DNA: TGCAGTGCTCGATCCGAGACAGCACCTTGGGGCTACACCTTC

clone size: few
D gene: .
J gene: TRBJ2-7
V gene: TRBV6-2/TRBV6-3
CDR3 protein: CASRYNGGDEQYF
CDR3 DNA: TGTGCCAGCAGATACAACGGAGGGGACGAGCAGTACTTC

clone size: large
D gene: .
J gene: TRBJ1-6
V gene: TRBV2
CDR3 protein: CASQQQSSYNSPLHF
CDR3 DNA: TGTGCCAGCCAACAGCAGAGCTCCTATAATTCACCCCTCCACTTT

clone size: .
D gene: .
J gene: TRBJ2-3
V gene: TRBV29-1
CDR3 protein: CSVAPASTDTQYF
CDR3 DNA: TGCAGCGTTGCGCCGGCTAGCACAGATACGCAGTATTTT

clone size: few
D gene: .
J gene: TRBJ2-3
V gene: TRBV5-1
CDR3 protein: CASRTGLSTDTQYF
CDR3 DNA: TGCGCCAGCAGGACAGGTCTTAGCACAGATACGCAGTATTTT

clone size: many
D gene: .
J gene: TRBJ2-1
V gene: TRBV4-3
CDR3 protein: CASSQDRGGGNEQFF
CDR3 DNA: TGCGCCAGCAGCCAAGATCGAGGAGGGGGTAATGAGCAGTTCTTC

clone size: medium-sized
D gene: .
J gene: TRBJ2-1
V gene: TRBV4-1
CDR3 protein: CASSQPSGGVHEQFF
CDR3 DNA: TGCGCCAGCAGCCAACCTAGTGGTGGGGTCCATGAGCAGTTCTTC

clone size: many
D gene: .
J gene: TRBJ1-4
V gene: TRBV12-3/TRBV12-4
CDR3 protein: CASAPKVGREKLFF
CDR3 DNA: TGTGCCAGCGCCCCCAAGGTGGGGCGTGAAAAACTGTTTTTT

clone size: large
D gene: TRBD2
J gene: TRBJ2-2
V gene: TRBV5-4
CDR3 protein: CASSSISGRAGELFF
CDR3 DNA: TGTGCCAGCAGCTCCATTAGCGGGAGGGCCGGGGAGCTGTTTTTT

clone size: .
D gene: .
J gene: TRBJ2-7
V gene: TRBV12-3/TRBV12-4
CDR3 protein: CASSFRVSVRLGDEQYF
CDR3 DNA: TGTGCCAGCAGTTTCCGGGTCTCCGTACGACTCGGCGACGAGCAGTACTTC

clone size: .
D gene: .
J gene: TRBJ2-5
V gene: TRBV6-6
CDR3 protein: CASSLGRLQETQYF
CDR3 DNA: TGTGCCAGCAGCCTGGGACGGCTGCAAGAGACCCAGTACTTC

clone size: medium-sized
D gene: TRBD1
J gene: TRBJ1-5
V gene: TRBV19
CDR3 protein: CASSMDRDQPQHF
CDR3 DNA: TGTGCCAGTAGTATGGACAGGGATCAGCCCCAGCATTTT

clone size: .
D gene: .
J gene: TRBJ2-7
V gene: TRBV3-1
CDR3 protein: CASSQQLRRTYEQYF
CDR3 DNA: TGTGCCAGCAGCCAGCAACTCAGGAGAACCTACGAGCAGTACTTC

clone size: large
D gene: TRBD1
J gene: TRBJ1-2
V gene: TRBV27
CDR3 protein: CASSTLLGQAAYGYTF
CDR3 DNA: TGTGCCAGCAGTACCCTTCTGGGACAGGCCGCCTATGGCTACACCTTC

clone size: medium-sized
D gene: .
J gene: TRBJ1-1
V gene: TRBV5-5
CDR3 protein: CASSSAARGYNTEAFF
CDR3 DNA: TGTGCCAGCAGCTCGGCCGCGCGGGGATATAACACTGAAGCTTTCTTT

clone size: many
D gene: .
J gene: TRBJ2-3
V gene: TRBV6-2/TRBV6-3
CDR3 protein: CASSFLSAGQADTQYF
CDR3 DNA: TGTGCCAGCAGCTTCCTCTCCGCAGGGCAAGCAGATACGCAGTATTTT

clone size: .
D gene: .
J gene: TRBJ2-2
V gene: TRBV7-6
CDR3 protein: CASSLYNTGELFF
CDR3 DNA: TGTGCCAGCAGCCTCTACAACACCGGGGAGCTGTTTTTT

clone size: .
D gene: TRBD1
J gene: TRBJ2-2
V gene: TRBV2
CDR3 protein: CASSLQTGSAGELFF
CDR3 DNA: TGTGCCAGCAGTTTACAGACAGGGTCAGCCGGGGAGCTGTTTTTT

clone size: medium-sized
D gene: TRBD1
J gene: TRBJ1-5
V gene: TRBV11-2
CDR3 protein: CASSFDRGQPQHF
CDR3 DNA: TGTGCCAGCAGCTTCGACAGGGGTCAGCCCCAGCATTTT

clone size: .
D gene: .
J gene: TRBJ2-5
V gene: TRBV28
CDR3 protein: CASSFIGTVGTQYF
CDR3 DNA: TGTGCCAGCAGTTTTATCGGGACTGTCGGGACCCAGTACTTC

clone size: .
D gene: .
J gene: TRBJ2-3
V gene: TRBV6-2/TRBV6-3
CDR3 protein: CASSYSGDTQYF
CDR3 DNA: TGTGCCAGCAGTTACTCGGGAGATACGCAGTATTTT

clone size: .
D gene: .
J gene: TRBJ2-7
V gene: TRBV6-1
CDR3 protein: CASSVDSYEQYF
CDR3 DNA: TGTGCCAGCAGTGTGGACTCCTACGAGCAGTACTTC

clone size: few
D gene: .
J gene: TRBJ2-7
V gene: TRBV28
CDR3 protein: CAIQWGYEQYF
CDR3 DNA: TGTGCCATACAATGGGGTTACGAGCAGTACTTC

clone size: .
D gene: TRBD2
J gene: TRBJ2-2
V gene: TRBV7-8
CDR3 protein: CASSAETSGGLNGELFF
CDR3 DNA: TGTGCCAGCAGCGCGGAAACTAGCGGGGGATTGAACGGGGAGCTGTTTTTT

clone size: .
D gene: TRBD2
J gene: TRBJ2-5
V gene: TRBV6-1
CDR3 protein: CASTATGTMGETQYF
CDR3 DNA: TGTGCCAGCACCGCCACCGGGACTATGGGAGAGACCCAGTACTTC

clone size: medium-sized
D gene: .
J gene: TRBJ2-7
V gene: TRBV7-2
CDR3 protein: CASSLEVGVGEQYF
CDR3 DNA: TGTGCCAGCAGCTTAGAGGTGGGAGTAGGGGAGCAGTACTTC

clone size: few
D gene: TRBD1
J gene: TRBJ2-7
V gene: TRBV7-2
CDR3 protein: CASSLATGYEQYF
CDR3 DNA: TGTGCCAGCAGCTTAGCGACAGGGTACGAGCAGTACTTC

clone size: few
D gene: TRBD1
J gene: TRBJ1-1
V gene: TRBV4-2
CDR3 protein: CASSQGSTGASETEAFF
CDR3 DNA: TGTGCCAGCAGCCAAGGGTCGACAGGGGCGAGTGAGACTGAAGCTTTCTTT

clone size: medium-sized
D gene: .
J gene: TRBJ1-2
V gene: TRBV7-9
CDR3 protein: CASSLLGAEGYTF
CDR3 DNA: TGTGCCAGCAGCTTATTGGGGGCGGAAGGCTACACCTTC

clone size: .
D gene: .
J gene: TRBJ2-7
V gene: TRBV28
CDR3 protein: CASSLDSLSYEQYF
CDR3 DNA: TGTGCCAGCAGTTTAGACAGTCTCTCCTACGAGCAGTACTTC

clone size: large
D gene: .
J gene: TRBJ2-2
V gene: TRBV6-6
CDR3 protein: CASSYGQELFF
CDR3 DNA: TGTGCCAGCAGTTACGGGCAGGAGCTGTTTTTT